A selection of T cell receptor beta chains follows, all from one sample in a study of cytomegalovirus exposure and HLA in healthy donors. This table comes from immunoSEQ multiplex PCR, and its TCRdb copy is limited to in-frame clones, with some not included. This table holds roughly 140,000 clones, about 88% found once. Input material: PBMCs. The receptors were gathered from a woman aged 18-35 years in good health and CMV-seropositive. Each CDR3 is given with its conserved first and last residue. A D gene is named only where the DNA matches it firmly. Size is omitted from some rows. Given values are once, few, many or a class for expanded clones.

DNA: TGTGCCAGCAGCCTCGGGTCGCTTTACGAGCAGTACTTC; CDR3: CASSLGSLYEQYF; V: TRBV11-2; D: NA; J: TRBJ2-7; size: NA
DNA: TGTGCCAGTAGTGGGACAGCTCTGACGAACACTGAAGCTTTCTTT; CDR3: CASSGTALTNTEAFF; V: TRBV19; D: TRBD1; J: TRBJ1-1; size: NA
DNA: TGTGCCAGCCGGACTAGCGGGGCATCCTACAATGAGCAGTTCTTC; CDR3: CASRTSGASYNEQFF; V: TRBV28; D: TRBD2; J: TRBJ2-1; size: NA
DNA: TGTGCCAGCAGTGAAGGGCTAGTTGTGCAGTATTTT; CDR3: CASSEGLVVQYF; V: TRBV6-1; D: NA; J: TRBJ2-3; size: NA
DNA: TGCAGCTTACGGGACATCCAAGAGACCCAGTACTTC; CDR3: CSLRDIQETQYF; V: TRBV29-1; D: NA; J: TRBJ2-5; size: NA
DNA: TGTGCCAGCAGCTTGGCCGGGACTAGCGTGTACGAGCAGTACTTC; CDR3: CASSLAGTSVYEQYF; V: TRBV7-9; D: TRBD2; J: TRBJ2-7; size: NA
DNA: TGCAGCGTTGAACTGGGACAGGGTAAAATGGATACGCAGTATTTT; CDR3: CSVELGQGKMDTQYF; V: TRBV29-1; D: TRBD1; J: TRBJ2-3; size: NA
DNA: TGTGCCAGCAGTCATGACAGGGAGGATACTGAAGCTTTCTTT; CDR3: CASSHDREDTEAFF; V: TRBV7-3; D: TRBD1; J: TRBJ1-1; size: NA
DNA: TGTGCCAGCAGCGTAGCTCCCGGACAGGGCTCCTACGAGCAGTACTTC; CDR3: CASSVAPGQGSYEQYF; V: TRBV9; D: TRBD1; J: TRBJ2-7; size: NA
DNA: TGTGCCAGCAGTTTATCGACAGGGGGCGATGGCTACACCTTC; CDR3: CASSLSTGGDGYTF; V: TRBV27; D: TRBD1; J: TRBJ1-2; size: NA
DNA: TGTGCCAGCAGTAGGGGACAGACCTACGAGCAGTACTTC; CDR3: CASSRGQTYEQYF; V: TRBV6-5; D: TRBD1; J: TRBJ2-7; size: NA
DNA: TGTGCCAGCTCCCCTCGGGACAGAGATCAGCCCCAGCATTTT; CDR3: CASSPRDRDQPQHF; V: TRBV18; D: TRBD1; J: TRBJ1-5; size: NA
DNA: TGTGCCAGCAGTAACGGGGGGACAGATACGCAGTATTTT; CDR3: CASSNGGTDTQYF; V: TRBV25-1; D: TRBD2; J: TRBJ2-3; size: NA
DNA: TGCGCCAGCAGCCCGGGGGTCAGCGGGAGTCTCCCAGATACGCAGTATTTT; CDR3: CASSPGVSGSLPDTQYF; V: TRBV5-1; D: TRBD2; J: TRBJ2-3; size: NA
DNA: TGTGCCAGCAGTGACGGGACTAACACCGGGGAGCTGTTTTTT; CDR3: CASSDGTNTGELFF; V: TRBV6-4; D: NA; J: TRBJ2-2; size: medium-sized
DNA: TGCGCCAGCAGCTCTCTAGCGGATGGGAGCACAGATACGCAGTATTTT; CDR3: CASSSLADGSTDTQYF; V: TRBV5-1; D: TRBD2; J: TRBJ2-3; size: NA
DNA: TGCGCCAGCAGCTTTGGACTAGCGGGAGTGGATGAGCAGTTCTTC; CDR3: CASSFGLAGVDEQFF; V: TRBV5-1; D: TRBD2; J: TRBJ2-1; size: NA
DNA: TGTGCCAGCAGGGCAACAGGGGCCCAGAACACTGAAGCTTTCTTT; CDR3: CASRATGAQNTEAFF; V: TRBV11-1; D: TRBD1; J: TRBJ1-1; size: NA
DNA: TGTGCCAGCAGTGGGGCGGGGGACACGCAGTATTTT; CDR3: CASSGAGDTQYF; V: TRBV25-1; D: TRBD2; J: TRBJ2-3; size: NA
DNA: TGTGCCAGCAGTCCCGCGGGCGTCCAAGAGACCCAGTACTTC; CDR3: CASSPAGVQETQYF; V: TRBV27; D: NA; J: TRBJ2-5; size: NA
DNA: TGCGCCAGCAGCTTGGTGTCAAGGGGCCGCACCGGGGAGCTGTTTTTT; CDR3: CASSLVSRGRTGELFF; V: TRBV5-1; D: NA; J: TRBJ2-2; size: few
DNA: TGTGCCAGCAGCTTAACAGTGAGTTTCGAAGCTTTCTTT; CDR3: CASSLTVSFEAFF; V: TRBV7-2; D: NA; J: TRBJ1-1; size: NA
DNA: TGTGCCAGCAGTTTATCCGGGGTGAGAGGCTACACCTTC; CDR3: CASSLSGVRGYTF; V: TRBV27; D: NA; J: TRBJ1-2; size: NA
DNA: TGTGCCAGTAAGGGGGCTGGCTATGGCTACACCTTC; CDR3: CASKGAGYGYTF; V: TRBV19; D: TRBD1; J: TRBJ1-2; size: NA
DNA: TGTGCCAGCCGGCAGGTCAACTATGGCTACACCTTC; CDR3: CASRQVNYGYTF; V: TRBV28; D: NA; J: TRBJ1-2; size: NA
DNA: TGCGCCAGCAGTGCGGGACAGTTTTACAATGAGCAGTTCTTC; CDR3: CASSAGQFYNEQFF; V: TRBV10-1; D: TRBD1; J: TRBJ2-1; size: NA